The 3 T cell receptor beta chains listed next were all sequenced from one sample in a study of regulatory T cells in long-lasting Graves disease. For TCR beta, libraries came from iRepertoire HTBI primers and Arm-PCR of CDR3 regions. TCRdb re-called the multiplex PCR reads with MiXCR, one entry per CDR3 protein. The data hold over 450,000 distinct CDR3 sequences, with about 11% observed a single time. The time point is: newly diagnosed GD, antithyroid drugs for less than 3 months. RNA extracted from PBMCs served as the sequencing template. In addition, the sample was reused for a study of T cells in Graves' hyperthyroidism and ophthalmopathy.

Sequencing was performed on peripheral blood mononuclear cells (PBMCs), taken at new diagnosis, from a patient treated with antithyroid drugs. All receptors come from a woman in her 30s with Graves disease.

This clonotype was observed many times. The chain uses TRBV11-2 and TRBJ2-7; TRBD1 or TRBD2 may be the D gene (6 bases each). CDR3 size: 14 residues. V was cut by 8 bases and J by 6 bases, with 20 bases left in between. CDR1 and CDR2 (germline): SGHAT, FQNNGV. CDR3 nucleotide sequence: TGTGCCAGCTCTACCGGGACACGAGCGGGCGAGCAGTACTTC. The encoded protein is CASSTGTRAGEQYF.

The table lists this clonotype with many counts. The chain couples TRBV6-2 or TRBV6-3 to TRBJ2-3; tentative D call: TRBD1 (6 bases). The CDR3 extends over 11 amino acids. V gave up 7 bases and J gave up 15 bases, with 17 bases separating them. CDR1 is MNHEY and CDR2 is SVGEGT in the germline V gene. CDR3 sequence (DNA): TGTGCCAGCACCAACCGGGACATCCGATATTTT. Protein product: CASTNRDIRYF.

This clonotype showed up many times. This chain uses TRBV9 with TRBJ1-1; D ambiguous. Per germline, CDR1 SGDLS and CDR2 YYNGEE. The CDR3 length is 15 residues. V shed 3 bases and J shed 0 bases, with 12 bases lying between them. The DNA of the CDR3 is TGTGCCAGCAGCGAGAGGCCTGGCATGAACACTGAAGCTTTCTTT. It translates to CASSERPGMNTEAFF.